This T cell receptor beta chain is drawn from a study of blood T cell repertoires in COVID-19. Generated by immunoSEQ multiplex PCR, the TCRdb table keeps only in-frame clones and is missing some. This sample carries some 520,000 clones, 89% of them seen once, and the ten largest clones take approximately 0.9%. Germline V gene sequence: CDR1 SNHLY, CDR2 FYNNEI. After removal of 6 bases from V and 6 bases from J, the junction contained 6 bases not matched to a gene. This CDR3 is 15 amino acids long. V usage is TRBV2 and J usage is TRBJ2-2; 11 positions agree with TRBD1. The origin of this receptor is a young man with COVID-19, enrolled during active disease. The sequencing input was peripheral blood. CDR3 loop: CASRFWDRGSGELFF. The CDR3 DNA reads as TGTGCCAGCAGGTTCTGGGACAGGGGGTCCGGGGAGCTGTTTTTT.